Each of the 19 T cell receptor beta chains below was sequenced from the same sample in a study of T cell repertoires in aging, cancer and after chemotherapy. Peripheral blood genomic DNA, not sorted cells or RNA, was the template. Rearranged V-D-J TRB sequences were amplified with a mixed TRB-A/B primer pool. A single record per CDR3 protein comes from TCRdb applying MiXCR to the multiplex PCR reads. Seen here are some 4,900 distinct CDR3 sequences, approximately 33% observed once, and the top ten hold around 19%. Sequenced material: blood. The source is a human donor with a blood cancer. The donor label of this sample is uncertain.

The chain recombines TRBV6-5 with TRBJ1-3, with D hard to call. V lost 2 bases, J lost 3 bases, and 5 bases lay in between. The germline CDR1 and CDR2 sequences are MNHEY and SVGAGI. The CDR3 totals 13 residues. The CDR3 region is CASSYEGGNTIYF. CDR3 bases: TGTGCCAGCAGTTACGAGGGTGGAAACACCATATATTTT.

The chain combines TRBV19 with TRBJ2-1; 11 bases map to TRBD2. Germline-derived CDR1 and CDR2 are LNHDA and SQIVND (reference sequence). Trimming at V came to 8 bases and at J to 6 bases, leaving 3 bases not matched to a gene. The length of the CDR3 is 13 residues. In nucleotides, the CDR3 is TGTGCCAGTGAGCTAGCGGGGGGCAATGAGCAGTTCTTC. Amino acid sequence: CASELAGGNEQFF.

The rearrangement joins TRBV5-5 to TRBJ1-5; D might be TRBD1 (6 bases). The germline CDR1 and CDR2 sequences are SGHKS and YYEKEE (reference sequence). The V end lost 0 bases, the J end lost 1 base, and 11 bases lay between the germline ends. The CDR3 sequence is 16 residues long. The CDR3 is CASSLASGASNQPQHF. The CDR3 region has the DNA TGTGCCAGCAGCTTGGCCTCGGGGGCGAGCAATCAGCCCCAGCATTTT.

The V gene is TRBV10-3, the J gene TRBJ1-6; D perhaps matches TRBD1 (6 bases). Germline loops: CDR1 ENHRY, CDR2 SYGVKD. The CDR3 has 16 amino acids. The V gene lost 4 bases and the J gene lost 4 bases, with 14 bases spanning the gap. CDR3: CAISAQGLGYNSPLHF. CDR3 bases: TGTGCCATCAGTGCACAGGGTTTGGGTTATAATTCACCCCTCCACTTT.

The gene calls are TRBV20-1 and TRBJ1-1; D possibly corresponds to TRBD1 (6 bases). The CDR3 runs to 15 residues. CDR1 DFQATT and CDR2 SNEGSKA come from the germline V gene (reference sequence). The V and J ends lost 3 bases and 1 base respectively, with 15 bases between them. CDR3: CSASPRQGWNTEAFF. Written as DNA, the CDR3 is TGCAGTGCTAGCCCCCGTCAGGGGTGGAACACTGAAGCTTTCTTT.

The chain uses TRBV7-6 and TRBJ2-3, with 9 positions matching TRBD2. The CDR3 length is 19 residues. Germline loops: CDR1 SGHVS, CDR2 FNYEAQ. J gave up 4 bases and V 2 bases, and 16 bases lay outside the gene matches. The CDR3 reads CASSLTPPRGGGASDTQYF. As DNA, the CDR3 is TGTGCCAGCAGCTTAACCCCACCCCGGGGCGGGGGGGCCTCAGATACGCAGTATTTT.

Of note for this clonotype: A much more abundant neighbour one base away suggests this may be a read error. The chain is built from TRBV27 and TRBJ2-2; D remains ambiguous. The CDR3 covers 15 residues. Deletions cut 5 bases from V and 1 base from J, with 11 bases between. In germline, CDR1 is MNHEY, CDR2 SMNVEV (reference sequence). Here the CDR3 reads CASSGMAGNTGELFF. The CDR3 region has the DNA TGTGCCAGCAGTGGGATGGCAGGGAACACCGGGGAGCTGTTTTTT.

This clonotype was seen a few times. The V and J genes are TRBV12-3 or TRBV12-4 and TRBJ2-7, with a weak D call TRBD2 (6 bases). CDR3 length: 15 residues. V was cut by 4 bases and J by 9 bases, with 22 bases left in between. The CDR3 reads CASSYSHGGVGGQYF. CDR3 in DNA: TGTGCCAGCAGTTACTCGCATGGAGGAGTCGGGGGGCAGTACTTC.

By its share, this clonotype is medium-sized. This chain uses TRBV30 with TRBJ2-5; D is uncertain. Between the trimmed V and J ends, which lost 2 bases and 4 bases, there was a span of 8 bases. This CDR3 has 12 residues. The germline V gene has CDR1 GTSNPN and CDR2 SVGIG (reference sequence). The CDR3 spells CAWSSERETQYF. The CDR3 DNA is TGTGCCTGGAGTAGTGAGAGAGAGACCCAGTACTTC.

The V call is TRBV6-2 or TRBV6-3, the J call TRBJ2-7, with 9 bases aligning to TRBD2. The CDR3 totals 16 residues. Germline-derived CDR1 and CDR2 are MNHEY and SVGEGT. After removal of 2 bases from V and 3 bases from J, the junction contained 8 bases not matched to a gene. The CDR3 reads CASSYDGLASLYEQYF. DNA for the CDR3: TGTGCCAGCAGTTACGATGGACTAGCGAGCCTCTACGAGCAGTACTTC.

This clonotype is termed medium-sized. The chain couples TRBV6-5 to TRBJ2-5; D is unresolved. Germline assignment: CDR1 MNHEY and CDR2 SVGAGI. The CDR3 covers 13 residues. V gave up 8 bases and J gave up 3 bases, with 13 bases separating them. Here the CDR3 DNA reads TGTGCCAGCGGATTAGTGAACGAAGAGACCCAGTACTTC. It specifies CASGLVNEETQYF.

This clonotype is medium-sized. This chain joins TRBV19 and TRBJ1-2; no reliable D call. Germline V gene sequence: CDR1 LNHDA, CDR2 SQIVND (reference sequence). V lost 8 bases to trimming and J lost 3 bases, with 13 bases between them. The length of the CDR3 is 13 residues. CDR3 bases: TGTGCCAGTTCTAACCGTCGGGACTATGGCTACACCTTC. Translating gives CASSNRRDYGYTF.

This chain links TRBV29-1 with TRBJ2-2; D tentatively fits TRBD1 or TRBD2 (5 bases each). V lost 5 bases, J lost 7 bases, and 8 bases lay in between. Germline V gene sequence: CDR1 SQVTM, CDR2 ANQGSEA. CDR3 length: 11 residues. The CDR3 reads CSVWGFGELFF. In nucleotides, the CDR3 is TGCAGCGTTTGGGGGTTCGGGGAGCTGTTTTTT.

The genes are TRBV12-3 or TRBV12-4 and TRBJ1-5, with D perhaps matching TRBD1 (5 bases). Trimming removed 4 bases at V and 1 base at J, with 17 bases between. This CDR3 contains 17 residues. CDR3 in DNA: TGTGCCAGCAGTTCCCCTCAGGGTTCATGGAGCAATCAGCCCCAGCATTTT. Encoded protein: CASSSPQGSWSNQPQHF.

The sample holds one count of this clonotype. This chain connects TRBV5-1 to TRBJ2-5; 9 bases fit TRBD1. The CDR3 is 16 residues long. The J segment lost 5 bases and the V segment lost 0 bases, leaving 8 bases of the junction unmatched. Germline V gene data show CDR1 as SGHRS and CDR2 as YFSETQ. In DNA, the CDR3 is TGCGCCAGCAGCTTGGGCGGGACAGGGAAGGGGGAGACCCAGTACTTC. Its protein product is CASSLGGTGKGETQYF.

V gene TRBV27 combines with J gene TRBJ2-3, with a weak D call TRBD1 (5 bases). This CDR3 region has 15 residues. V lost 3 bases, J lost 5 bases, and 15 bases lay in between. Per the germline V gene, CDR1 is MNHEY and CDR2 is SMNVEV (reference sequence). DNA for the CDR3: TGTGCCAGCAGTTTCTGGAGACAGAAGCTAGATACGCAGTATTTT. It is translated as CASSFWRQKLDTQYF.

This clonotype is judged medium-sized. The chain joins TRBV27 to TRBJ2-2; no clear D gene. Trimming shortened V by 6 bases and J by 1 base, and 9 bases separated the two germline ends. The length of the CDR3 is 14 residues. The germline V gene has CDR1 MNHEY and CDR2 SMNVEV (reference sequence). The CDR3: CASSRTVNTGELFF. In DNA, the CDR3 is TGTGCCAGCAGCCGGACGGTGAACACCGGGGAGCTGTTTTTT.

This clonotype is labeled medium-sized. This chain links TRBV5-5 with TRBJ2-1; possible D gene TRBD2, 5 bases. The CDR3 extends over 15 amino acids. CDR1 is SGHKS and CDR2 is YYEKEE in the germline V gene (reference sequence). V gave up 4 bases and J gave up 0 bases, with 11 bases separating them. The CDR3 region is CASSTLASSYNEQFF. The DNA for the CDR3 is TGTGCCAGCAGCACTCTAGCCAGCTCCTACAATGAGCAGTTCTTC.

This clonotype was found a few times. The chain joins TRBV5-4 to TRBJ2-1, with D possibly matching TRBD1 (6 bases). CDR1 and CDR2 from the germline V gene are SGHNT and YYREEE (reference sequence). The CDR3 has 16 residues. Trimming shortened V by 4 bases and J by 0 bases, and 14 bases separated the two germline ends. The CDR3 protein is CASSPADSVSYNEQFF. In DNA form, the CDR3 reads TGTGCCAGCAGCCCGGCGGACAGTGTCTCCTACAATGAGCAGTTCTTC.